This TCR beta chain was recovered during a study of T cells after posttransplantation cyclophosphamide. Peripheral blood was collected from the related graft donor on the marrow donation day. Looked up from germline, CDR1 is GTSNPN and CDR2 is SVGIG (reference sequence). Trimming took off 1 base at V and 5 bases at J, with 18 bases between the two ends. The CDR3 sequence is 16 residues long. Sequencing used immunoSEQ multiplex PCR; TCRdb keeps in-frame clones, though not all of them. In the table there are approximately 50,000 clones, 85% to 95% of which are singletons. The rearrangement uses TRBV30 and TRBJ1-5, with no clear D. This receptor was identified in a woman aged 25 to 39 in good health and a related stem cell transplant donor. The material sequenced was PBMCs. The CDR3 protein is CAWSDHAQAWDQPQHF. CDR3 DNA sequence: TGTGCCTGGAGTGACCACGCCCAGGCCTGGGATCAGCCCCAGCATTTT.